The 24 T cell receptor beta chains below come from one sample, sequenced in a study of T-cell reconstitution after alpha-beta-depleted transplantation in children. As it was prepared, the TCRbeta library received unique molecular identifiers. MiXCR was run by TCRdb on the PCR reads, yielding one entry per CDR3 protein. Of almost 250,000 distinct CDR3 sequences listed, about 23% were seen once; the top ten hold roughly 2.5%. The sample consisted of PBMCs, taken before TCRalphabeta/CD19-depleted stem cell transplant. These receptors were obtained from a girl aged 2 to 9 with Fanconi anemia, due to receive a stem cell transplant.

In this sample, this clonotype turned up many times. This chain joins TRBV20-1 and TRBJ1-5; 12 bases are a match to TRBD1. From germline, CDR1 is DFQATT and CDR2 SNEGSKA (reference sequence). The CDR3 loop spans 14 amino acids. The J segment lost 5 bases and the V segment lost 6 bases, leaving 5 bases of the junction unmatched. CDR3 DNA sequence: TGCAGTGCCGGGACAGGGGGCGCGTATCAGCCCCAGCATTTT. This codes for CSAGTGGAYQPQHF.

There are a few counts of this clonotype. The gene calls are TRBV29-1 and TRBJ1-2, with TRBD1 matching 9 bases. V shed 3 bases and J 4 bases; nucleotides not matched to a gene: 3. This CDR3 has 13 amino acids. Per the germline V gene, CDR1 is SQVTM and CDR2 is ANQGSEA. Written as DNA, the CDR3 is TGCAGCGTTGAGCCGGGACAGGGCTATGGCTACACCTTC. Translated, it gives CSVEPGQGYGYTF.

Comment on this clonotype: Just one base apart from a much larger clone, this may be a read error. The chain has TRBV20-1 and TRBJ2-2; a possible D gene is TRBD2 (6 bases). Trimming took off 4 bases at V and 3 bases at J, with 12 bases between the two ends. The CDR3 is made up of 14 amino acids. Germline CDR1 reads DFQATT; CDR2 reads SNEGSKA (reference sequence). CDR3 DNA: TGCAGTGCTATTCGGGACTGGGACACCGGGGAGCTGTTTTTT. Translating it yields CSAIRDWDTGELFF.

This clonotype has at least ten counts. The CDR3 reads CASSSNLAAHNEQFF. As DNA, the CDR3 is TGTGCCAGCAGTTCCAACCTAGCGGCCCACAATGAGCAGTTCTTC. The chain uses TRBV12-3 or TRBV12-4 and TRBJ2-1; TRBD2 matches at 7 bases. The CDR3 sequence is 15 residues long. J gave up 5 bases and V 4 bases, and 8 bases lay outside the gene matches.

This chain uses TRBV6-1 with TRBJ2-7; 8 nucleotides line up with TRBD1. The germline gives CDR1 MNHNS, CDR2 SASEGT. The CDR3 extends over 14 amino acids. Trimming at V came to 3 bases and at J to 2 bases, leaving 3 bases not matched to a gene. The CDR3 nucleotides read TGTGCCAGCAGTGATCGGACAGGGCCCTACGAGCAGTACTTC. Its protein product is CASSDRTGPYEQYF.

CDR3 sequence: CSARGTGEQYF. In DNA, the CDR3 is TGCAGTGCTAGAGGGACAGGCGAGCAGTACTTC. The rearrangement uses TRBV20-1 and TRBJ2-7; TRBD1 matches at 7 bases. Germline assignment: CDR1 DFQATT and CDR2 SNEGSKA (reference sequence). V was pared by 1 base and J by 6 bases, with 0 bases of the junction left unmatched. The length of the CDR3 is 11 residues.

This clonotype was counted many times. J is TRBJ2-1 and V is TRBV4-2; D is perhaps TRBD1 or TRBD2 (5 bases each). The CDR3 consists of 15 residues. Trimming removed 0 bases from V and 5 bases from J, with 11 bases in between. Germline loops: CDR1 LGHNA, CDR2 YNFKEQ. The CDR3, as DNA: TGTGCCAGCAGCCAAGATGGGGCGGGCGACAATGAGCAGTTCTTC. Residues: CASSQDGAGDNEQFF.

The sample holds a few counts of this clonotype. The chain couples TRBV29-1 to TRBJ1-2; D unresolved. The length of the CDR3 is 12 residues. V was trimmed by 6 bases and J by 5 bases, leaving 13 bases between them. Germline assignment: CDR1 SQVTM and CDR2 ANQGSEA. The CDR3 coding sequence is TGCAGCGTCGGGTTGAGTATGTATGGCTACACCTTC. As protein: CSVGLSMYGYTF.

V gene TRBV28 combines with J gene TRBJ1-5; 9 positions match TRBD1. The CDR3 is 16 amino acids. The ends lost 6 bases at V and 3 bases at J; junction bases unmatched: 9. The germline V gene encodes CDR1 MDHEN and CDR2 SYDVKM. The CDR3 here is CASRTRRDRVNQPQHF. DNA of the CDR3: TGTGCCAGCAGAACTCGACGGGACAGGGTCAATCAGCCCCAGCATTTT. Together with reference TRBV28 and TRBJ1-5, the CDR3 gives the full variable domain: DVKVTQSSRYLVKRTGEKVFLECVQDMDHENMFWYRQDPGLGLRLIYFSYDVKMKEKGDIPEGYSVSREKKERFSLILESASTNQTSMYLCASRTRRDRVNQPQHFGDGTRLSIL.

The rearrangement links TRBV20-1 to TRBJ2-1; either TRBD1 or TRBD2 may fit D (5 bases each). Germline CDR1 and CDR2: DFQATT and SNEGSKA (reference sequence). The germline V and J ends were trimmed by 1 base and 2 bases, with 9 bases remaining between them. The CDR3 consists of 14 residues. The CDR3 nucleotides read TGCAGTGCTAGAGTCCGAGGGGCCTACAATGAGCAGTTCTTC. This codes for CSARVRGAYNEQFF.

This clonotype was picked up many times. The rearrangement links TRBV29-1 to TRBJ2-7, with a possible D match to TRBD1 (6 bases). The CDR3 has 12 amino acids. V gave up 3 bases and J gave up 2 bases, with 8 bases separating them. Germline V CDR1 and CDR2: SQVTM, ANQGSEA. The CDR3 sequence is CSVEDRPYEQYF. The CDR3 DNA reads TGCAGCGTTGAGGACAGACCCTACGAGCAGTACTTC.

This clonotype was counted at least ten times. V is TRBV12-3 or TRBV12-4 and J is TRBJ2-5, with 8 bases identical to TRBD1. CDR3 length equals 12 residues. Unmatched junction bases numbered 2, after V lost 7 bases and J lost 4 bases. DNA for the CDR3: TGTGCCAGCAAAGACAGGGGAGAGACCCAGTACTTC. Its protein is CASKDRGETQYF.

This clonotype has just one count. The rearrangement links TRBV29-1 to TRBJ1-2, with a tentative D call TRBD1 (6 bases). Germline V gene data show CDR1 as SQVTM and CDR2 as ANQGSEA. Trimming removed 7 bases at V and 4 bases at J, with 16 bases between. The length of the CDR3 is 13 residues. Here the CDR3 DNA reads TGCAGCGCCCACCAGACAGGCCTCTATGGCTACACCTTC. The encoded protein is CSAHQTGLYGYTF. The full variable domain, with the rest looked up from reference TRBV29-1 and TRBJ1-2, is SAVISQKPSRDICQRGTSLTIQCQVDSQVTMMFWYRQQPGQSLTLIATANQGSEATYESGFVIDKFPISRPNLTFSTLTVSNMSPEDSSIYLCSAHQTGLYGYTFGSGTRLTVV.

As for this clonotype: A much larger clonotype is one base distant, so this may be a read error. The chain combines TRBV12-3 or TRBV12-4 with TRBJ2-7, with 7 positions matching TRBD2. V was clipped by 6 bases and J by 3 bases; unmatched bases: 5. This CDR3 has 13 residues. CDR3 sequence: CASSWDYRYEQYV. Here the CDR3 DNA reads TGTGCCAGCAGCTGGGACTACCGCTACGAGCAGTACGTC.

This clonotype was counted a few times. CDR3 DNA sequence: TGCAGCGGTGGACAGGCCTTCCCCTCCTACGAGCAGTACTTC. This codes for CSGGQAFPSYEQYF. The chain carries TRBV29-1 and TRBJ2-7; 7 nucleotides agree with TRBD1. This CDR3 region has 14 residues. V lost 7 bases, J lost 0 bases, and 9 bases stayed unmatched. Germline V gene lookup returns CDR1 SQVTM and CDR2 ANQGSEA.

The CDR3 spells CAISGGEGHEQFF. Written as DNA, the CDR3 is TGTGCCATCAGTGGGGGGGAGGGCCATGAGCAGTTCTTC. The genes are TRBV10-3 and TRBJ2-1; 7 positions agree with TRBD2. V lost 4 bases, J lost 8 bases, and 5 bases stayed unmatched. This CDR3 comprises 13 residues. CDR1 and CDR2 (germline): ENHRY, SYGVKD.

This clonotype was seen ten or more times. This chain joins TRBV6-5 and TRBJ2-3; 7 bases are a match to TRBD1. Germline values: CDR1 MNHEY, CDR2 SVGAGI. This CDR3 has 14 residues. V trimming: 5 bases; J trimming: 1 base; junction bases outside the gene matches: 3. CDR3 in amino acids: CASSRTGRTDTQYF. CDR3 nucleotide sequence: TGTGCCAGCAGTCGGACAGGCCGCACAGATACGCAGTATTTT.

This clonotype was seen many times. The rearrangement joins TRBV27 to TRBJ2-5; D possibly corresponds to TRBD1 (5 bases). Germline lookup yields CDR1 MNHEY and CDR2 SMNVEV (reference sequence). V was trimmed by 2 bases and J by 9 bases, leaving 7 bases between them. CDR3 size: 11 residues. CDR3 in amino acids: CASSLGAAQYF. The DNA of the CDR3 is TGTGCCAGCAGTTTAGGGGCCGCCCAGTACTTC.

Only a few counts were recorded for this clonotype. This chain connects TRBV29-1 to TRBJ2-7; D ambiguous. The V end lost 4 bases, the J end lost 1 base, and 8 bases lay between the germline ends. CDR1 is SQVTM and CDR2 is ANQGSEA in the germline V gene. CDR3 length: 12 amino acids. The CDR3, as DNA: TGCAGCGTTGTCGACACTTCCTACGAGCAGTACTTC. It translates to CSVVDTSYEQYF.

This sequence joins TRBV29-1 and TRBJ2-3; D is undetermined. CDR1 is SQVTM and CDR2 is ANQGSEA in the germline V gene. V lost 7 bases and J 2 bases, leaving 7 bases between the germline ends. The CDR3 loop spans 11 amino acids. The CDR3 protein is CSATPTDTQYF. Here the CDR3 DNA reads TGCAGCGCCACCCCCACAGATACGCAGTATTTT.

This chain uses TRBV7-9 with TRBJ2-5, with D possibly being TRBD1 or TRBD2 (6 bases each). CDR3 length: 16 amino acids. From germline, CDR1 is SEHNR and CDR2 FQNEAQ (reference sequence). The V end was cut by 5 bases, the J end by 4 bases, with 20 bases between. CDR3 loop: CASSPDWGAVLETQYF. CDR3 DNA sequence: TGTGCCAGCAGCCCTGATTGGGGGGCGGTTTTAGAGACCCAGTACTTC.

V and J are TRBV29-1 and TRBJ2-5; perhaps TRBD2 as D (5 bases). CDR1 and CDR2 (germline): SQVTM, ANQGSEA. Trimming removed 4 bases at V and 7 bases at J, with 13 bases between. The CDR3 runs 12 residues. The chain's CDR3 is CSVGAAVGTQYF. The CDR3 nucleotides read TGCAGCGTTGGAGCAGCGGTGGGGACCCAGTACTTC.

This clonotype was counted between two and nine times. The rearrangement links TRBV20-1 to TRBJ2-7, with TRBD2 matching 15 bases. The CDR3 extends over 18 amino acids. CDR1 is DFQATT and CDR2 is SNEGSKA in the germline V gene (reference sequence). J was trimmed by 1 base and V by 2 bases; bases with no gene match: 9. This CDR3 reads CSARWRGLAGGPSYEQYF. Written as DNA, the CDR3 is TGCAGTGCTAGATGGCGGGGACTAGCGGGAGGACCATCCTACGAGCAGTACTTC.

The chain carries TRBV27 and TRBJ2-5, with 9 bases aligning to TRBD2. Germline CDR1 MNHEY, CDR2 SMNVEV (reference sequence). Trimming removed 4 bases from V and 1 base from J; junction bases left unmatched: 4. The CDR3 length is 15 residues. The chain's CDR3 is CASSSVAGAQETQYF. The CDR3 region has the DNA TGTGCCAGCAGTTCTGTAGCGGGAGCCCAAGAGACCCAGTACTTC.